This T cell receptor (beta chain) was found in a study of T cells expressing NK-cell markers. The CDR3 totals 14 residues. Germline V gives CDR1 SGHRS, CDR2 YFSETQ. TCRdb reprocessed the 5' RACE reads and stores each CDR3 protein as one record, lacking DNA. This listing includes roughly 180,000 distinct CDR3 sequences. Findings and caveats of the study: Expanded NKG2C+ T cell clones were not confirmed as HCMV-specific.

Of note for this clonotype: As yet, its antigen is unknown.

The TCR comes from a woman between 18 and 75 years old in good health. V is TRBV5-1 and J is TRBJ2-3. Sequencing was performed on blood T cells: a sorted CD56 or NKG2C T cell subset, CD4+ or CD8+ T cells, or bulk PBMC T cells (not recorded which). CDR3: CASRMRLAVDTQYF. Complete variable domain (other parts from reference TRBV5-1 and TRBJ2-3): KAGVTQTPRYLIKTRGQQVTLSCSPISGHRSVSWYQQTPGQGLQFLFEYFSETQRNKGNFPGRFSGRQFSNSRSEMNVSTLELGDSALYLCASRMRLAVDTQYFGPGTRLTVL.